The present entry profiles one T cell receptor (beta chain) with its context. These data come from a study of blood T cell repertoires in COVID-19. Looking at the study overall: Researchers got acute and convalescent COVID-19 samples from the United States, Italy and Spain. T cells, B-cell-depleted T cells, or PBMCs provided the cDNA or gDNA that served as material.

Germline CDR1 MNHEY, CDR2 SMNVEV (reference sequence). J lost 7 bases, V lost 4 bases, and 5 bases had no gene match. The CDR3 is 14 amino acids. Original analysis: Nucleated cell number was recorded as an estimate derived from reference gene primer amplification. Assay used: immunoSEQ multiplex PCR; TCRdb lists only in-frame clones, some missing. Clone size and the V and J calls come from that table; the DNA yielded D and trimming. Counted here are 80,000 to 130,000 clones, 90% to 95% occurring once; the ten biggest clones make up over 0.95%. The gene calls are TRBV27 and TRBJ1-5; 9 nucleotides match TRBD1. The material sequenced was peripheral blood. This receptor was identified in a man aged 60 to 75 with acute or convalescent COVID-19. In DNA, the CDR3 is TGTGCCAGCAGTTCGGGACAGGGTTTGCAGCCCCAGCATTTT. Residues: CASSSGQGLQPQHF.